This TCR beta chain emerged from a study of T cells in Graves' hyperthyroidism and ophthalmopathy. This clonotype appeared many times. Its antigen is unknown. The V end lost 4 bases, the J end lost 3 bases, and 10 bases lay between the germline ends. Germline CDR1 and CDR2: SQVTM and ANQGSEA. The CDR3 loop spans 12 amino acids. Notes on the study in general: Clonotypes that were expanded in thyroid above 0.001 mostly appeared in blood too.

The CDR3 regions of TCR beta were amplified from RNA transcripts. HTBI primers were employed in a first-round RT-PCR of the TCR CDR3. From the multiplex PCR reads, TCRdb called clonotypes with MiXCR, one entry per CDR3 protein. The data hold 450,000 to 700,000 distinct CDR3 sequences, with around 46% observed a single time. Together with thyroid ultrasound, orbital computed tomography, serum thyroxine and TRAb, clinical symptoms were used for diagnoses. This TCR was recovered from an adult woman with Graves' disease, either hyperthyroidism or ophthalmopathy (not recorded which). Sequencing was done on a sample of peripheral blood or thyroid tissue (not recorded which). V usage is TRBV29-1 and J usage is TRBJ2-7, with D possibly TRBD1 on 6 matching bases. The CDR3 region is CSVVEQGYEQYF. For the CDR3, the DNA is TGCAGCGTTGTTGAACAGGGCTACGAGCAGTACTTC.